Following are 19 T cell receptor beta chains from one sample sequenced in a study of T cells in Graves' hyperthyroidism and ophthalmopathy (dated by TCRdb to about 2019). The library was produced with multiplex PCR. Sequencing instrument: Illumina HiSeq 2000. Amplification of TCR beta CDR3 regions was carried out from RNA transcripts. For the first round of RT-PCR on the TCR CDR3, the HTBI primer set was used together with the Qiagen OneStep RT-PCR kit. TCRdb reprocessed the public reads (quality trimming at Q25 with fastp, clone calling with MiXCR) and kept in-frame beta chains. Rows with one shared CDR3 protein collapse into an entry with the most common genes and DNA. Present in this sample are a few hundred thousand distinct CDR3 sequences, around 25% of which were seen just once. The ten largest account for more than 60% of the sample. Sequencing input: blood. The receptors shown here come from a man aged 45-65 years with Graves' hyperthyroidism.

This sequence joins TRBV3-1 and TRBJ2-7; D gene uncertain. From germline, CDR1 is LGHDT and CDR2 YNNKEL (reference sequence). Trimming removed 5 bases at V and 1 base at J, with 15 bases between. This CDR3 contains 15 residues. CDR3 protein: CASSDYPAGSYEQYF. In DNA form, the CDR3 reads TGTGCCAGCAGCGATTACCCGGCAGGATCCTACGAGCAGTACTTC.

The rearrangement joins TRBV12-3 or TRBV12-4 to TRBJ2-7; D is uncertain. CDR3 length: 13 amino acids. The ends were cut back, 2 bases at V and 3 bases at J, with 8 bases in the middle. DNA for the CDR3: TGTGCCAGCAGTTTACGGAAGATCTACGAGCAGTACTTC. Protein product: CASSLRKIYEQYF.

This chain links TRBV3-1 with TRBJ2-2, with TRBD2 matching over 13 bases. CDR1 and CDR2 from the germline V gene are LGHDT and YNNKEL (reference sequence). The CDR3 contains 16 residues. Losses at the gene ends were 3 bases for V and 4 bases for J; bases not matched to a gene: 2. DNA for the CDR3: TGTGCCAGCAGCCACCGGACTAGCGGGAGCACCGGGGAGCTGTTTTTT. Translated: CASSHRTSGSTGELFF.

This clonotype was observed at least ten times. DNA for the CDR3: TGTGCCAGCTCACCCGGACAGTCGAACACTGAAGCTTTCTTT. It encodes CASSPGQSNTEAFF. V and J are TRBV18 and TRBJ1-1; TRBD1 is a possible D gene (6 bases). Looked up from germline, CDR1 is KGHSH and CDR2 is LQKENI. This CDR3 comprises 14 residues. The V and J ends lost 3 bases and 1 base respectively, with 9 bases between them.

This sequence joins TRBV2 and TRBJ1-1, with a weak D call TRBD1 (6 bases). CDR1 SNHLY and CDR2 FYNNEI come from the germline V gene. Between the trimmed V and J ends, which lost 2 bases and 8 bases, there was a span of 18 bases. The CDR3 totals 15 residues. The CDR3 protein is CASSEKPTGIEEAFF. CDR3 coding DNA: TGTGCCAGCAGTGAAAAGCCCACAGGGATCGAAGAAGCTTTCTTT.

This clonotype was seen a handful of times. The chain carries TRBV2 and TRBJ1-1, with 8 bases identical to TRBD1. The germline V gene has CDR1 SNHLY and CDR2 FYNNEI. The CDR3 runs to 11 residues. V dropped 5 bases and J dropped 10; count of bases not matched to a gene: 3. The CDR3 region has the DNA TGTGCCAGCAGTACCGACAGGGGAGCTTTCTTT. Its protein product is CASSTDRGAFF.

The CDR3 region is CASSGEAGQTQYF. The CDR3 DNA sequence: TGTGCCAGCAGTGGCGAAGCAGGCCAGACCCAGTACTTC. The chain employs TRBV6-2 or TRBV6-3 and TRBJ2-5; D is unresolved. The CDR3 totals 13 residues. V lost 5 bases and J 6 bases, leaving 13 bases between the germline ends. Germline V gene data show CDR1 as MNHEY and CDR2 as SVGEGT.

This clonotype was detected only a few times. This chain joins TRBV18 and TRBJ2-5; 10 bases are a match to TRBD1. The CDR3 has 17 amino acids. The V segment lost 3 bases and the J segment 5 bases; nucleotides outside the gene matches: 12. CDR1 is KGHSH, CDR2 LQKENI, per germline. This CDR3 reads CASSPDRTGGFGETQYF. In nucleotides, the CDR3 is TGTGCCAGCTCACCGGACCGGACAGGGGGGTTCGGGGAGACCCAGTACTTC.

This clonotype was detected only once. V gene TRBV24-1 combines with J gene TRBJ2-1; no reliable D call. Looked up from germline, CDR1 is KGHDR and CDR2 is SFDVKD. V gave up 6 bases and J gave up 8 bases, with 7 bases separating them. The length of the CDR3 is 11 residues. For the CDR3, the DNA is TGTGCCACCAGTTCCGTCGATGAGCAGTTCTTC. Encoded protein: CATSSVDEQFF.

The chain links TRBV7-2 to TRBJ1-4; D remains unclear. Deletions cut 5 bases from V and 7 bases from J, with 11 bases between. The CDR3 is made up of 13 amino acids. CDR1 is SGHTA and CDR2 is FQGNSA in the germline V gene. This CDR3 is CASSRTSTEKLFF. The CDR3 DNA reads as TGTGCCAGCAGCCGGACGTCGACTGAAAAACTGTTTTTT.

The CDR3 coding sequence is TGTGCCAGCAGCCGTACTAGCGGAACTAACTACGAGCAGTACTTC. This translates into CASSRTSGTNYEQYF. The genes are TRBV7-2 and TRBJ2-7; 8 nucleotides match TRBD2. There are 15 residues in the CDR3. Germline loops: CDR1 SGHTA, CDR2 FQGNSA. V shed 5 bases and J 3 bases; nucleotides not matched to a gene: 9.

In this sample, this clonotype turned up many times. The rearrangement uses TRBV3-1 and TRBJ2-7; D may be TRBD1 or TRBD2 (6 bases each). Germline V gene data show CDR1 as LGHDT and CDR2 as YNNKEL (reference sequence). This CDR3 comprises 18 residues. The ends were cut back, 1 base at V and 3 bases at J, with 22 bases in the middle. DNA for the CDR3: TGTGCCAGCAGCCAAGGGGGGCTTTGGCAGGGAGGTCACTACGAGCAGTACTTC. Its translation: CASSQGGLWQGGHYEQYF.

This clonotype was detected only a few times. This chain uses TRBV5-1 with TRBJ2-3; D is undetermined. Germline CDR1 reads SGHRS; CDR2 reads YFSETQ. This CDR3 contains 15 residues. The ends were cut back, 0 bases at V and 0 bases at J, with 8 bases in the middle. Here the CDR3 reads CASSLGTTSTDTQYF. Here the CDR3 DNA reads TGCGCCAGCAGCTTGGGGACGACGAGCACAGATACGCAGTATTTT.

This clonotype was observed a few times. CDR3 sequence: CSVTGVGQETQYF. The CDR3 nucleotides read TGCAGCGTAACCGGGGTGGGTCAAGAGACCCAGTACTTC. The rearrangement uses TRBV29-1 and TRBJ2-5; the D gene is possibly TRBD2 (5 bases). Per the germline V gene, CDR1 is SQVTM and CDR2 is ANQGSEA. V lost 6 bases to trimming and J lost 2 bases, with 13 bases between them. The CDR3 sequence is 13 residues long.

The chain joins TRBV11-3 to TRBJ2-5, with TRBD1 as a possible D gene (6 bases). The CDR3 is 15 amino acids. CDR1 is SGHNT and CDR2 is YENEEA in the germline V gene. The V gene lost 2 bases and the J gene lost 4 bases, with 14 bases spanning the gap. CDR3 loop: CASSLSAGVGETQYF. The CDR3 bases are TGTGCCAGCAGCTTAAGCGCAGGGGTGGGAGAGACCCAGTACTTC.

This clonotype has only a few counts. V and J are TRBV19 and TRBJ1-1; D is uncertain. Germline-derived CDR1 and CDR2 are LNHDA and SQIVND (reference sequence). V shed 6 bases and J shed 6 bases, with 11 bases lying between them. This CDR3 has 12 residues. CDR3 protein: CASRIADAEAFF. The DNA for the CDR3 is TGTGCCAGTAGGATTGCGGACGCTGAAGCTTTCTTT.

This clonotype was counted ten times or more. The chain combines TRBV12-3 or TRBV12-4 with TRBJ1-1; D call uncertain. CDR3 length: 13 amino acids. The germline V and J ends were trimmed by 2 bases and 5 bases, with 9 bases remaining between them. CDR3 DNA sequence: TGTGCCAGCAGTTTAATACAACTTACTGAAGCTTTCTTT. Amino acid sequence: CASSLIQLTEAFF.

The chain employs TRBV10-3 and TRBJ2-1; the match to TRBD1 covers 9 bases. The CDR3 is 14 amino acids. Germline CDR1 is ENHRY and CDR2 is SYGVKD. Losses at the gene ends were 9 bases for V and 10 bases for J; bases not matched to a gene: 13. The CDR3 DNA is TGTGCCATTAAGGGACAGGGCATGGAAAAGGAGCAGTTCTTC. It is translated as CAIKGQGMEKEQFF.

In its sample, this clonotype was seen many times. This chain joins TRBV7-9 and TRBJ2-7, with D unclear. The germline V gene has CDR1 SEHNR and CDR2 FQNEAQ (reference sequence). This CDR3 comprises 12 residues. Trimming shortened V by 0 bases and J by 2 bases, and 2 bases separated the two germline ends. CDR3: CASSLAAYEQYF. The CDR3 DNA follows: TGTGCCAGCAGCTTAGCGGCCTACGAGCAGTACTTC.